Listed below are T cell receptor beta chains from one sample, sequenced in a study of patients and donors after allogeneic stem cell transplantation. A single record per CDR3 protein comes from TCRdb applying MiXCR to the RT-PCR reads. The sample has approximately 90,000 distinct CDR3 sequences, around 5% seen once; the top ten hold around 2.6%. Sequences were obtained from blood, either unsorted or a sorted T cell fraction (not recorded which). These receptors were taken from a human donor who was either an allogeneic HSCT recipient or a stem cell or donor lymphocyte infusion donor (not recorded which). It is not recorded whose cells these are; they may come from a transplant donor. Each CDR3 is given with its conserved first and last residue. The order of the fields is clone size, V gene, J gene, D gene, CDR3 protein, CDR3 DNA. D genes are given only for firm matches. Clone size is given for some rows only: seen once, a few or many times, or a class if the clone is expanded.

clone_size: NA; v_call: TRBV19; j_call: TRBJ1-2; d_call: NA; cdr3_aa: CASTPDPLSGYTF; cdr3_nt: TGTGCCAGTACCCCAGACCCATTGAGCGGCTACACCTTC
clone_size: medium-sized; v_call: TRBV5-1; j_call: TRBJ2-7; d_call: NA; cdr3_aa: CASSLLGTLSYEQYF; cdr3_nt: TGCGCCAGCAGCTTGTTGGGGACTCTCTCCTACGAGCAGTACTTC
clone_size: few; v_call: TRBV29-1; j_call: TRBJ1-1; d_call: TRBD1; cdr3_aa: CSVEKGTGGRRAFF; cdr3_nt: TGCAGCGTTGAAAAGGGGACAGGGGGGCGTCGAGCTTTCTTT
clone_size: many; v_call: TRBV20-1; j_call: TRBJ2-1; d_call: NA; cdr3_aa: CSARLRDWTFSNEQFF; cdr3_nt: TGCAGTGCTAGACTCCGGGACTGGACCTTCAGCAATGAGCAGTTCTTC
clone_size: many; v_call: TRBV11-1; j_call: TRBJ2-7; d_call: NA; cdr3_aa: CASSLPGSHEQYF; cdr3_nt: TGTGCCAGCAGCTTACCAGGGTCCCACGAGCAGTACTTC
clone_size: many; v_call: TRBV10-3; j_call: TRBJ1-3; d_call: NA; cdr3_aa: CAISEGFAGNTIYF; cdr3_nt: TGTGCCATCAGTGAGGGTTTTGCTGGAAACACCATATATTTT
clone_size: many; v_call: TRBV12-3/TRBV12-4; j_call: TRBJ1-2; d_call: NA; cdr3_aa: CASSLGTEVYGYTF; cdr3_nt: TGTGCCAGCAGTTTAGGGACAGAAGTCTATGGCTACACCTTC
clone_size: many; v_call: TRBV20-1; j_call: TRBJ2-3; d_call: TRBD2; cdr3_aa: CSASAGGATDTQYF; cdr3_nt: TGCAGTGCTAGTGCGGGGGGCGCCACAGATACGCAGTATTTT
clone_size: NA; v_call: TRBV5-4; j_call: TRBJ2-7; d_call: TRBD2; cdr3_aa: CASSYITGTRSYEQYF; cdr3_nt: TGTGCCAGCAGTTATATTACCGGGACTAGGTCCTACGAGCAGTACTTC
clone_size: few; v_call: TRBV7-3; j_call: TRBJ2-1; d_call: TRBD2; cdr3_aa: CASSFAGGRDEQFF; cdr3_nt: TGTGCCAGCAGCTTTGCGGGGGGGCGGGATGAGCAGTTCTTC
clone_size: NA; v_call: TRBV25-1; j_call: TRBJ1-5; d_call: NA; cdr3_aa: CASSESGTRGNQPQHF; cdr3_nt: TGTGCCAGCAGCGAATCGGGGACAAGGGGCAATCAGCCCCAGCATTTT
clone_size: many; v_call: TRBV4-1; j_call: TRBJ1-5; d_call: NA; cdr3_aa: CASSQVGSGRSYQPQHF; cdr3_nt: TGCGCCAGCAGCCAAGTAGGGTCAGGCCGGAGCTATCAGCCCCAGCATTTT
clone_size: NA; v_call: TRBV27; j_call: TRBJ1-6; d_call: TRBD1; cdr3_aa: CASSLGTRQGYNSPLHF; cdr3_nt: TGTGCCAGCAGTTTAGGGACAAGACAGGGTTATAATTCACCCCTCCACTTT
clone_size: many; v_call: TRBV19; j_call: TRBJ1-1; d_call: NA; cdr3_aa: CASWGGQGRGRNTEAFF; cdr3_nt: TGTGCCAGTTGGGGAGGGCAGGGAAGAGGGCGGAACACTGAAGCTTTCTTT
clone_size: many; v_call: TRBV6-5; j_call: TRBJ2-5; d_call: TRBD2; cdr3_aa: CASSWGTSGTQETQYF; cdr3_nt: TGTGCCAGCAGTTGGGGGACTAGCGGGACCCAAGAGACCCAGTACTTC
clone_size: many; v_call: TRBV5-4; j_call: TRBJ2-7; d_call: NA; cdr3_aa: CASSLVWGETGAYYEQYF; cdr3_nt: TGTGCCAGCAGCTTGGTTTGGGGAGAAACGGGGGCATACTACGAGCAGTACTTC
clone_size: many; v_call: TRBV29-1; j_call: TRBJ1-2; d_call: NA; cdr3_aa: CSADNYGYTF; cdr3_nt: TGCAGCGCGGATAACTATGGCTACACCTTC
clone_size: few; v_call: TRBV5-4; j_call: TRBJ2-1; d_call: NA; cdr3_aa: CASGQPNYNEQFF; cdr3_nt: TGTGCCAGCGGACAGCCAAACTACAATGAGCAGTTCTTC
clone_size: many; v_call: TRBV19; j_call: TRBJ2-7; d_call: TRBD1; cdr3_aa: CASTSTGGAYEQYF; cdr3_nt: TGTGCCAGTACCTCGACAGGGGGGGCCTACGAGCAGTACTTC
clone_size: many; v_call: TRBV18; j_call: TRBJ2-3; d_call: TRBD2; cdr3_aa: CASSIGTSGSGTDTQYF; cdr3_nt: TGTGCCAGCTCGATCGGGACTAGCGGGAGTGGCACAGATACGCAGTATTTT
clone_size: many; v_call: TRBV28; j_call: TRBJ1-1; d_call: TRBD1; cdr3_aa: CASWDRLNTEAFF; cdr3_nt: TGTGCCAGCTGGGACAGGTTGAACACTGAAGCTTTCTTT
clone_size: few; v_call: TRBV6-1; j_call: TRBJ1-1; d_call: NA; cdr3_aa: CASREGQLNTEAFF; cdr3_nt: TGTGCCAGCAGGGAAGGACAGTTGAACACTGAAGCTTTCTTT
clone_size: many; v_call: TRBV20-1; j_call: TRBJ2-5; d_call: TRBD2; cdr3_aa: CSARVSGGKETQYF; cdr3_nt: TGCAGTGCTAGAGTTTCGGGGGGTAAAGAGACCCAGTACTTC
clone_size: many; v_call: TRBV11-1; j_call: TRBJ2-1; d_call: TRBD2; cdr3_aa: CASSLAPFASGGSYNEQFF; cdr3_nt: TGTGCCAGCAGCTTAGCCCCCTTTGCTAGCGGGGGGTCCTACAATGAGCAGTTCTTC
clone_size: many; v_call: TRBV4-1; j_call: TRBJ1-2; d_call: TRBD1; cdr3_aa: CASSQALGQRSGYTF; cdr3_nt: TGCGCCAGCAGCCAAGCCCTGGGACAGCGTAGCGGCTACACCTTC
clone_size: many; v_call: TRBV11-2; j_call: TRBJ2-1; d_call: NA; cdr3_aa: CASSPVRGSAYNEQFF; cdr3_nt: TGTGCCAGCAGCCCAGTACGAGGGAGTGCGTACAATGAGCAGTTCTTC
clone_size: many; v_call: TRBV2; j_call: TRBJ1-1; d_call: NA; cdr3_aa: CASRDGNTEAFF; cdr3_nt: TGTGCCAGCAGAGACGGGAACACTGAAGCTTTCTTT
clone_size: NA; v_call: TRBV6-1; j_call: TRBJ1-2; d_call: NA; cdr3_aa: CASSPAGPYYGYTF; cdr3_nt: TGTGCCAGCAGCCCAGCCGGCCCATACTATGGCTACACCTTC
clone_size: many; v_call: TRBV2; j_call: TRBJ2-5; d_call: TRBD2; cdr3_aa: CASNPTSGAVGAQYF; cdr3_nt: TGTGCCAGCAATCCGACTAGCGGGGCGGTTGGTGCCCAGTACTTC
clone_size: many; v_call: TRBV7-3; j_call: TRBJ2-5; d_call: TRBD1; cdr3_aa: CASSQTGLETQYF; cdr3_nt: TGTGCCAGCAGCCAGACAGGGTTGGAGACCCAGTACTTC
clone_size: NA; v_call: TRBV5-1; j_call: TRBJ2-7; d_call: TRBD2; cdr3_aa: CASSLGGSGAYEQYF; cdr3_nt: TGCGCCAGCAGCTTGGGGGGGAGCGGGGCCTACGAGCAGTACTTC
clone_size: many; v_call: TRBV5-6; j_call: TRBJ1-5; d_call: TRBD1; cdr3_aa: CASSSTGMEQPQHF; cdr3_nt: TGTGCCAGCAGCTCGACAGGGATGGAACAGCCCCAGCATTTT
clone_size: many; v_call: TRBV19; j_call: TRBJ2-5; d_call: NA; cdr3_aa: CASSVSPTQETQYF; cdr3_nt: TGTGCCAGTAGCGTCTCCCCAACCCAAGAGACCCAGTACTTC
clone_size: many; v_call: TRBV4-1; j_call: TRBJ2-5; d_call: NA; cdr3_aa: CASSQGRTVETQYF; cdr3_nt: TGCGCCAGCAGCCAAGGACGGACTGTGGAGACCCAGTACTTC
clone_size: many; v_call: TRBV28; j_call: TRBJ2-5; d_call: TRBD2; cdr3_aa: CASRSGASEETQYF; cdr3_nt: TGTGCCAGCCGTAGCGGGGCATCTGAAGAGACCCAGTACTTC
clone_size: many; v_call: TRBV10-3; j_call: TRBJ1-2; d_call: TRBD1; cdr3_aa: CAIGGKRESNYGYTF; cdr3_nt: TGTGCCATAGGGGGCAAGCGGGAGTCTAACTATGGCTACACCTTC
clone_size: many; v_call: TRBV2; j_call: TRBJ1-6; d_call: NA; cdr3_aa: CASSWTTYNSPLHF; cdr3_nt: TGTGCCAGCAGTTGGACCACCTATAATTCACCCCTCCACTTT
clone_size: many; v_call: TRBV7-3; j_call: TRBJ2-7; d_call: TRBD2; cdr3_aa: CASSLTSGGFDEQYF; cdr3_nt: TGTGCCAGCAGCTTAACTAGCGGGGGATTCGACGAGCAGTACTTC
clone_size: many; v_call: TRBV5-4; j_call: TRBJ1-1; d_call: NA; cdr3_aa: CASSFPETARLF; cdr3_nt: TGTGCCAGCAGCTTCCCCGAGACAGCGCGCCTCTTT
clone_size: many; v_call: TRBV20-1; j_call: TRBJ2-7; d_call: NA; cdr3_aa: CSAPLNYEQYF; cdr3_nt: TGCAGTGCTCCCTTAAACTACGAGCAGTACTTC
clone_size: many; v_call: TRBV6-1; j_call: TRBJ2-5; d_call: TRBD2; cdr3_aa: CASSLPPGLAGRAETQYF; cdr3_nt: TGTGCCAGCAGCCTCCCACCGGGACTAGCGGGGAGGGCGGAGACCCAGTACTTC